The present TCR beta chain was sequenced within a study of regulatory dendritic cells for organ transplantation. General study results and limits: Memory CD8+ T cells were the most oligoclonal; naive cells were highly diverse.

Memory T cells were CD45RO+, naive were CD45RA+, sorted by FACS. To note about this clone: The antigen remains unidentified.

The V end lost 4 bases, the J end lost 1 base, and 11 bases lay between the germline ends. Germline V lookup: CDR1 LNHDA, CDR2 SQIVND (reference sequence). CDR3 length: 14 amino acids. Produced via immunoSEQ multiplex PCR; TCRdb's table is partial and in-frame only. The sample consists of fewer than 50,000 clones, around 90% of them appearing once. Sample: naive CD8+ T cells from blood. The subset was: CD45RA+ naive T cells. J is TRBJ2-7 and V is TRBV19; perhaps TRBD1 as D (5 bases). The sequence was collected from a human donor in good health. CDR3 nucleotide sequence: TGTGCCAGTAGTACGACAGCCAGTTCCTACGAGCAGTACTTC. Its translation: CASSTTASSYEQYF.